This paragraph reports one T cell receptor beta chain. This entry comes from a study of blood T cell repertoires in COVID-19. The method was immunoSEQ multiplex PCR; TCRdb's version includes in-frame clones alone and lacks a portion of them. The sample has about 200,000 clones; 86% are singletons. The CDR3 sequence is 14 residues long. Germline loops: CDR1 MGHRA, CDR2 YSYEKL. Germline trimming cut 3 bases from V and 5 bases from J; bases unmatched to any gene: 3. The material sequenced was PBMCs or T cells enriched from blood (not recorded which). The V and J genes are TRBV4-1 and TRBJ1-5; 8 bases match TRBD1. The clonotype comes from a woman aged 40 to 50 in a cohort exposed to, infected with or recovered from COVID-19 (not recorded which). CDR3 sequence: CASSQDRADQPQHF. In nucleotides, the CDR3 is TGCGCCAGCAGCCAGGACAGGGCGGATCAGCCCCAGCATTTT.